This T cell receptor (beta chain) was captured by sequencing in a study of technical replicates of blood from four donors (dated 2017 in TCRdb). Concerning this clone: Its antigen remains undetermined. Base qualities are not at hand, and no much larger clone is one base apart.

Libraries were built with the immunoSEQ multiplex PCR assay. Drawn from immuneACCESS, this table holds only the in-frame rearrangements with V and J called that TCRdb kept. Clones are partly lost; checked studies trace under half to an unresolved V gene and leave the rest unexplained. Within this sample are about 63,000 clones, with about 87% of them counted one time only. The top ten clones comprise 5.1% of the sample. Sequences MNHEY (CDR1) and SMNVEV (CDR2) are obtained from the germline V gene (reference sequence). V is pruned by 4 bases and J by 0 bases, leaving 6 bases of the junction without a gene match. The CDR3 numbers 17 residues from cysteine through phenylalanine. Only CDR3 DNA remains: 51 bases, in frame from the first base.

This clonotype was obtained from a human donor in good health. Some clones in this sample may be carry-over from other donors' samples. The chain couples TRBV27 to TRBJ2-3, with 11 central nucleotides matching TRBD2. The material sequenced was PBMCs. Read as DNA, the sequence is TGTGCCAGCAGTTCACCCTGGACTAGCGGGAGCACAGATACGCAGTATTTT. The encoded protein is CASSSPWTSGSTDTQYF.